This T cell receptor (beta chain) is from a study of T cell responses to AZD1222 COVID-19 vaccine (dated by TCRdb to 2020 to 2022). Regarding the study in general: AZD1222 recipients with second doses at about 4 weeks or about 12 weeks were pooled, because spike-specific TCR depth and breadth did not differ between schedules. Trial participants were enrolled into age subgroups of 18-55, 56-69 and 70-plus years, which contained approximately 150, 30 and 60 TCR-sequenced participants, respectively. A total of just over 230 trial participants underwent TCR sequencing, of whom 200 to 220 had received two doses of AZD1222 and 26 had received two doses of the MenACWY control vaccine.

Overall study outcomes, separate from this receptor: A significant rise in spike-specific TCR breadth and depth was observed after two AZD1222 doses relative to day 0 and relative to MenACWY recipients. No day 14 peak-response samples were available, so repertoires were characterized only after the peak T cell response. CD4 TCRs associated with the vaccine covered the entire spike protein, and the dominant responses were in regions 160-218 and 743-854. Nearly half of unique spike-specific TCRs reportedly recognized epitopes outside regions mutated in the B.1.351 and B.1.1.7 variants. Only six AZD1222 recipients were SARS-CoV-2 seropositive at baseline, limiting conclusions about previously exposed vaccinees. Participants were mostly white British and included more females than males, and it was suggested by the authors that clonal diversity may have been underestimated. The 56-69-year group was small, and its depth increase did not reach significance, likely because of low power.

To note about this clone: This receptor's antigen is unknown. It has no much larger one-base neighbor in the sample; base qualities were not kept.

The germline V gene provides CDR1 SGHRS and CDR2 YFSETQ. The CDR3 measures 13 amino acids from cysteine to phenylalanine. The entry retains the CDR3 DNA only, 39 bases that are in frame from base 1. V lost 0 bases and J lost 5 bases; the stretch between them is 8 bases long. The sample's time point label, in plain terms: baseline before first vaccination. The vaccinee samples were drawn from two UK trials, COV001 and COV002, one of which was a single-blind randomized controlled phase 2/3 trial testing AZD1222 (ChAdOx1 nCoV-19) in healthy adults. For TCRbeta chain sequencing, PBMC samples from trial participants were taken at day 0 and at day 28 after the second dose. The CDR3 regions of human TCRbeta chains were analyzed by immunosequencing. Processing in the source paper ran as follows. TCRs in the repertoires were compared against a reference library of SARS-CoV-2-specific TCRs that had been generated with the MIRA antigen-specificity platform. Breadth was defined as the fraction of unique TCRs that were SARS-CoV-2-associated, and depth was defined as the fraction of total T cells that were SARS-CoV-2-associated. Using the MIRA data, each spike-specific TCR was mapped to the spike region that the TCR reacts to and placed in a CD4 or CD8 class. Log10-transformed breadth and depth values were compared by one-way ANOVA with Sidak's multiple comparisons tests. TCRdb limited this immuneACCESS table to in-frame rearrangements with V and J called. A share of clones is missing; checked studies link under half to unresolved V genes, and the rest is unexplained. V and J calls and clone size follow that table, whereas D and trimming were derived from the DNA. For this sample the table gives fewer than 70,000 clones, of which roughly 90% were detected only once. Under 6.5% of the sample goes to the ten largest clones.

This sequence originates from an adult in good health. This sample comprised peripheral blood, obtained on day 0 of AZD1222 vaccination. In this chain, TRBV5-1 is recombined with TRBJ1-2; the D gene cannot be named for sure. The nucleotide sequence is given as TGCGCCAGCAGCTTGGGGGTTTCGTATGGCTACACCTTC. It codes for CASSLGVSYGYTF.